This T cell receptor (beta chain) was sequenced during a study of beta chain features in type 1 diabetes (dated 2018 in TCRdb). In terms of the full investigation: Mean age, gender distribution, total cell number and subset yield did not differ between patients and healthy donors. A total of approximately 99,000,000 sorted cells were examined across all samples, and RNA yield correlated strongly with the number of cells per subset. In the study, TCRB repertoires of sorted circulating CD4+ T cell subsets from recently diagnosed type 1 diabetes patients were compared with those of matched healthy donors. Regulatory and stem cell-like memory subsets were obtained from only 8 patients and roughly 8 healthy donors, while naive and central memory subsets were obtained from all 30 or so donors. The paper as a whole reports these results and caveats: Only small numbers of individuals were included in the HLA sub-analyses, which left unresolved whether HLA type had any influence on TCRB rearrangement. Sequencing cDNA rather than genomic DNA could over-represent highly expressing activated cells, although activation and CD3 levels did not differ between groups. Shorter templates might be favored by PCR, yet because patient and control samples were amplified and corrected together, any such skew would affect both groups equally. The naive, central memory and regulatory TCRB repertoires appeared to resemble one another more closely among patients than among healthy donors. At VDJ recombination sites, patients with type 1 diabetes made fewer insertions and deleted more nucleotides, a pattern implying thymic rearrangement abnormalities. In all four CD4+ subsets, TCRB CDR3 length was moderately but significantly shorter in type 1 diabetes patients.

Including the terminal cysteine and phenylalanine, the CDR3 comprises 14 residues. The kept DNA is CDR3 alone, 42 bases in frame from the first base. Trimming accounts for 6 bases at V and 2 bases at J, while the number of junction bases matched to no gene is 4. CDR1 and CDR2 were assigned from the germline V gene as MNHNS and SASEGT. A single peripheral blood draw of about 116 mL on average was collected from each donor into heparinised tubes. Naive, central memory, regulatory and stem cell-like memory CD4+ T cells were sorted on a BD FACSAria II using a panel including CD45RO, CCR7, CD25, CD127, CD95 and CD27. Every sorted population had a purity above 95%. Right away, PBMCs were isolated by Lymphoprep density gradient centrifugation and were stained directly, with no culture step. To minimize batch effects, samples were stained and sorted in pairs, one healthy donor with one patient per experiment.

The High Capacity cDNA Reverse Transcription Kit was used to reverse transcribe all of the isolated RNA, meaning that expressed TCRB transcripts were what got sequenced. Deep immunoSEQ sequencing was applied to naive, central memory and regulatory T cell samples, giving an average of around 4 million total reads per sample. Sorted cells were lysed in RLT buffer and RNA was extracted with DNase-treated RNeasy Micro or Mini kits, depending on cell number. Each cell subset was processed on its own to prevent cross-contamination, while patient and healthy donor samples were processed together. Using the immunoSEQ multiplex PCR, TCRB sequences were amplified from cDNA into 87-bp fragments spanning the CDR3 region. Sequencing of the amplicons was done on the Illumina HiSeq platform. In the paper's pipeline: Synthetic template baselines were used to correct PCR bias computationally, reads within Hamming distance 2 were collapsed, and singletons that could not be merged were discarded. By aligning reads against IMGT, V, D and J genes, CDR3 length, and insertions or deletions at six rearrangement sites were assigned. Within each subset, clonotype counts were normalized to sorted cell number, after which true diversity and Gini coefficients were computed with the tcR R package. The overlap coefficient, calculated on TCRB nucleotide sequences, was used to measure repertoire sharing. Out-of-frame TCRB sequences from naive cells were analyzed to stand in for the pre-selection repertoire. TCRdb holds this immuneACCESS table with in-frame rearrangements only. Some clones are missing; in checked studies, unresolved V genes explain under half, and the rest has no known cause. V and J calls and clone size are as listed in that table; D and trimming were resolved from the DNA. The sample table contains about 700,000 clones; only one count was recorded for under 15% of them. The ten largest account for less than 0.025% of the sample.

This clone was observed a few times. The target of this receptor is not known. Base qualities are not at hand, and no much larger clone is one base apart. Recombination linked TRBV6-1 to TRBJ1-3, with TRBD1 matching 7 junction bases. This TCR derives from a man younger than 35 with type 1 diabetes. The sample consisted of naive CD4+ T cells from blood. In the paper's terms, the cell subset or site label means: true naive CD4+ T cells. The CDR3 corresponds to CASRRQGTGNTIYF. The DNA sequence is TGTGCCAGCAGACGACAGGGAACTGGAAACACCATATATTTT.